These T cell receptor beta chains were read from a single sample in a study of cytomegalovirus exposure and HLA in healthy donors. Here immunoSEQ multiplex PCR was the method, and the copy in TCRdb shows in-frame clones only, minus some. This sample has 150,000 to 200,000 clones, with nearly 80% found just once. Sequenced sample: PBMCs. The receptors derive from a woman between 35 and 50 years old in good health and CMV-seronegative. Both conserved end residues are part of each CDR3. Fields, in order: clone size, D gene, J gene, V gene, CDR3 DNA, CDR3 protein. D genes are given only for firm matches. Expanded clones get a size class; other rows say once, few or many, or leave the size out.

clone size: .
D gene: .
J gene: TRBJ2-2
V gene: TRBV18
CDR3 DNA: TGTGCCAGCTCACCATTTGTGACTAGATATAATACCGGGGAGCTGTTTTTT
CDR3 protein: CASSPFVTRYNTGELFF

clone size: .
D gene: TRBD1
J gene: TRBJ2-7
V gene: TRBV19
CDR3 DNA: TGTGCCAGTAATTCTCCGGACAGGGTAGTCTACGAGCAGTACTTC
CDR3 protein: CASNSPDRVVYEQYF

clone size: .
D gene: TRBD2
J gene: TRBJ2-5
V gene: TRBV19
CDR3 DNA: TGTGCCAGTAGGAGACTAGCGGGGACCCAAGAGACCCAGTACTTC
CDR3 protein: CASRRLAGTQETQYF

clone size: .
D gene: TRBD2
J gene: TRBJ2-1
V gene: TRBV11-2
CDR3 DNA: TGTGCCAGCAGCTCCTCCGGGGGGAAGTTTCTCAATGAGCAGTTCTTC
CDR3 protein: CASSSSGGKFLNEQFF

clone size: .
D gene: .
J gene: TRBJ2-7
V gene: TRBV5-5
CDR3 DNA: TGTGCCAGCCTCCGAGATCCTGCCCTTACCTACGAGCAGTACTTC
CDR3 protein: CASLRDPALTYEQYF

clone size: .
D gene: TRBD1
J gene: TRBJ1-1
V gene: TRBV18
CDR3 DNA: TGTGCCAGCTCACAGAGACAGGGGGCGACAGTCCGCATGGACACTGAAGCTTTCTTT
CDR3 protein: CASSQRQGATVRMDTEAFF

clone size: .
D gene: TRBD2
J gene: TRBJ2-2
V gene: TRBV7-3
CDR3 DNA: TGTGCCAGCAGCTTAAAAGGAGGGACTAGCTTTTCCGGGGAGCTGTTTTTT
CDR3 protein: CASSLKGGTSFSGELFF

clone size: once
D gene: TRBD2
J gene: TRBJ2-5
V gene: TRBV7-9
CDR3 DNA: TGTGCCAGCAGCTTGACACCGACGGGGGGGCCCCCCCAAGAGACCCAGTACTTC
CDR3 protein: CASSLTPTGGPPQETQYF

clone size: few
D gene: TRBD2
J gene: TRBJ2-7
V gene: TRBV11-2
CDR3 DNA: TGTGCCAGCAGCTTAGATCGGGATAGCGGGTACGAGCAGTACTTC
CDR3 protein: CASSLDRDSGYEQYF

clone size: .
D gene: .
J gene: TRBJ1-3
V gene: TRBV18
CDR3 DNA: TGTGCCAGCTCACCGATAGACAGCCTCTCTGGAAACACCATATATTTT
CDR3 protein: CASSPIDSLSGNTIYF

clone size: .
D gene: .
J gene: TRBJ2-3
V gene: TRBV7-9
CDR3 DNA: TGTGCCAGCAGCTTACCGGAGGGGGCAGATGCAGATACGCAGTATTTT
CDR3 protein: CASSLPEGADADTQYF

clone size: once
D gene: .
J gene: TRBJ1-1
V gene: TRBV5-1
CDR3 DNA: TGCGCCACCCAAACAGGGCTCGGCACTGAAGCTTTCTTT
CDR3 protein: CATQTGLGTEAFF

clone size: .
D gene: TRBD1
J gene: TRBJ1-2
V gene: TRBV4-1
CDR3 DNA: TGCGCCAGCAGCCAGGGACAGGGGTATGGCTACACCTTC
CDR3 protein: CASSQGQGYGYTF

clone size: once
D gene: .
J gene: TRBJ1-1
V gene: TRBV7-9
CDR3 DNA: TGTGCCAGCAGCCCGGAACGGTGGGCGAACACTGAAGCTTTCTTT
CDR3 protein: CASSPERWANTEAFF

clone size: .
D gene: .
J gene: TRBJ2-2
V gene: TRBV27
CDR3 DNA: TGTGCCAGCAGTTTAGGGGAACAAAGCGGCGGGGAGCTGTTTTTT
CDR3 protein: CASSLGEQSGGELFF

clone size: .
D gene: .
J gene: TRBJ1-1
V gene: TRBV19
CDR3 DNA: TGTGCCAGTAGTATAGTGGGAGGCAGTCTCACCTGGAACACTGAAGCTTTCTTT
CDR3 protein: CASSIVGGSLTWNTEAFF

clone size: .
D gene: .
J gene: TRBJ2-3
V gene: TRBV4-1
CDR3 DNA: TGCGCCAGCAGCCAAGGAGGAACGGGGAGCGATACGCAGTATTTT
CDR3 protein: CASSQGGTGSDTQYF

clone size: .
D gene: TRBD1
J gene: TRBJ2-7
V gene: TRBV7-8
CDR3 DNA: TGTGCCAGCGGTGGGGCAGGGGGCTACGAGCAGTACTTC
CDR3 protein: CASGGAGGYEQYF

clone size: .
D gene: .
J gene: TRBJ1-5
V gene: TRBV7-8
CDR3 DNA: TGTGCCAGCAGCTCTCAGTATAGCAATCAGCCCCAGCATTTT
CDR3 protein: CASSSQYSNQPQHF

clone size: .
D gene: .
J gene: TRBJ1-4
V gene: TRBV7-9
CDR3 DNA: TGTGCCAGCGGACAACAGGGACGTAGAGAAAAACTGTTTTTT
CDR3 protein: CASGQQGRREKLFF

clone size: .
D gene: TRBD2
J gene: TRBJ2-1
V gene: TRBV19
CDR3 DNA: TGTGCCAGCCTCACTAGCGGGGGAAACAATGAGCAGTTCTTC
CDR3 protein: CASLTSGGNNEQFF

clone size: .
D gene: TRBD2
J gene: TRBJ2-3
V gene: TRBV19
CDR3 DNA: TGTGCCAGTAACCCCCCTGGGGCTAGCGGGGGGCCCCTGGGGGGTACGCAGTATTTT
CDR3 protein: CASNPPGASGGPLGGTQYF

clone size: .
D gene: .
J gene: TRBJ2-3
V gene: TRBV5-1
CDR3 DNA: TGCGCCAGCAGCTTGGTTCCTACGCGGAATACGCAGTATTTT
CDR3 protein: CASSLVPTRNTQYF

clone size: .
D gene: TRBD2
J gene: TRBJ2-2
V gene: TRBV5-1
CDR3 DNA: TGCGCCAGCAGCTTTCAGGGACTAGCGGAAACCTACACCGGGGAGCTGTTTTTT
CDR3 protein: CASSFQGLAETYTGELFF

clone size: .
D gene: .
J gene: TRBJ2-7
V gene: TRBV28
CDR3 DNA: TGTGCCAGCAGCCCAGGGTTCTTCCGGAGCTACGAGCAGTACTTC
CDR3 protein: CASSPGFFRSYEQYF

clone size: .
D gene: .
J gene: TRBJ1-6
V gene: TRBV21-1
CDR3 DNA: TGTGCCAGCAGTAGTGACAGGGATTATTCACCCCTCCACTTT
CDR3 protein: CASSSDRDYSPLHF

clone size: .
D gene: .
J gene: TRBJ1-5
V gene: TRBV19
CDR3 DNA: TGTGCCAGTAGTATAGACCTAGTTCAGCCCCAGCATTTT
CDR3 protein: CASSIDLVQPQHF

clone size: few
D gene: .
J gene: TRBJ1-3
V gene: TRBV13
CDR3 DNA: TGTGCCAGCAGCCACCGGGCTGGAAACACCATATATTTT
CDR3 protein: CASSHRAGNTIYF

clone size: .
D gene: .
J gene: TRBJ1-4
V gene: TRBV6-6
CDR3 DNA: TGTGCCAGCAGTTACCGGGACATACTCAATGAAAAACTGTTTTTT
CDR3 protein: CASSYRDILNEKLFF

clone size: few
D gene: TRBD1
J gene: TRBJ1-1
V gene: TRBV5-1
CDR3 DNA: TGCGCCAGCAGCCCCGGGACAGGGGGCGCCGGCACTGAAGCTTTCTTT
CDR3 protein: CASSPGTGGAGTEAFF

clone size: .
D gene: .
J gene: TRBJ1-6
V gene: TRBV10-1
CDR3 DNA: TGCGCCAGCAGCGCGGAGAGCTATAATTCACCCCTCCACTTT
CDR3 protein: CASSAESYNSPLHF

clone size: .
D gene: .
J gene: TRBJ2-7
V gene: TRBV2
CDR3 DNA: TGTGCCAGCAGTCGACAGTCCTACGAGCAGTACTTC
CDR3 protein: CASSRQSYEQYF

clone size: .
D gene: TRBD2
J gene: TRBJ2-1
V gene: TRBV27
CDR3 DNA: TGTGCCAGCACCGGGACTAGCGGGGGTATTGAGCAGTTCTTC
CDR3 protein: CASTGTSGGIEQFF

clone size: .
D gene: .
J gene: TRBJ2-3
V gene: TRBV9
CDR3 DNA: TGTGCCAGCACCAATACAGATACGCAGTATTTT
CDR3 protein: CASTNTDTQYF

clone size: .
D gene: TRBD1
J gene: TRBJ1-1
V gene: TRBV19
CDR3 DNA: TGTGCCAGTAGTCCTGACAGGGGAGCTCACACTGAAGCTTTCTTT
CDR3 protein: CASSPDRGAHTEAFF

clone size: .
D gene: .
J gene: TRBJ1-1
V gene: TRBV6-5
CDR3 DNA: TGTGCCAGCAGTGAAGCGAACACCCTTAGGGCTTTCTTT
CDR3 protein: CASSEANTLRAFF

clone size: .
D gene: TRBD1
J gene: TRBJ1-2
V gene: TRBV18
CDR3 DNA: TGTGCCAGCTCACCACTCCAGGGGGACGGCTACACCTTC
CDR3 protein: CASSPLQGDGYTF

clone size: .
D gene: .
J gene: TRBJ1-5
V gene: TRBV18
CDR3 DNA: TGTGCCAGCTCACGGGACAACGATCAGCCCCAGCATTTT
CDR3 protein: CASSRDNDQPQHF

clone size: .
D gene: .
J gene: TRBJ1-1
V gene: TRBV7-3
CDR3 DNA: TGTGCCAGCAGCCTAGGGGGGGATTTCGCTGAAGCTTTCTTT
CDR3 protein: CASSLGGDFAEAFF

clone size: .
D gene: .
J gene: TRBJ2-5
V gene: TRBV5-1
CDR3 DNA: TGCGCCAGCAGCTTGGCCACAGCCCGGACTACTAGGCAGTACTTC
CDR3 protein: CASSLATARTTRQYF

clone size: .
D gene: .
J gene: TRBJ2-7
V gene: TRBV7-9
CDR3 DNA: TGTGCCAGCAGCTTAGTTGGGACACTCTACGAGCAGTACTTC
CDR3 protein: CASSLVGTLYEQYF

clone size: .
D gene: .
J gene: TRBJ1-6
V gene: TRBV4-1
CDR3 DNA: TGCGCCAGCAGCCAAGGGGAACGGGGGAATTCACCCCTCCACTTT
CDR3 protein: CASSQGERGNSPLHF

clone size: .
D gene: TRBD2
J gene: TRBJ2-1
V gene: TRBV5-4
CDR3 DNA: TGTGCCAGCAGCTTGGTACTAGCGGGGGGCCCCGAGCAGTTCTTC
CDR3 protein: CASSLVLAGGPEQFF

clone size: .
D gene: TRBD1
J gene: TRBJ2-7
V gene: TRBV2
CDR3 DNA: TGTGCCAGCAGTGAATCGACAGGACAGGGGTACGAGCAGTACTTC
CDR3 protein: CASSESTGQGYEQYF

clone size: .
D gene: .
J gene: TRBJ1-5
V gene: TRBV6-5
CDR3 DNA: TGTGCCAGCAGTTGGAGGCGAGGAAATCAGCCCCAGCATTTT
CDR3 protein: CASSWRRGNQPQHF

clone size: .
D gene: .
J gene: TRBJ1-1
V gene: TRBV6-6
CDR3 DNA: TGTGCCAGCAGTTTCCCGGACAGTGAAGCTTTCTTT
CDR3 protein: CASSFPDSEAFF

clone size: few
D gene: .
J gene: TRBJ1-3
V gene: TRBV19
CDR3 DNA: TGTGCCAGTAGTACAGGGCCCCGGTCTGGAAACACCATATATTTT
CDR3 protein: CASSTGPRSGNTIYF

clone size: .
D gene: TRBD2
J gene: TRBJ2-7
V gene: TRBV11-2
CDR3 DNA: TGTGCCAGCAGCTTAGAGCCAGCGGGAGCCTACGAGCAGTACTTC
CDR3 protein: CASSLEPAGAYEQYF

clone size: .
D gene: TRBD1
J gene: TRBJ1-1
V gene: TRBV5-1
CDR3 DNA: TGCGCCAGCAGATACAAGGGACAGGAGGATGCCGCTTTCTTT
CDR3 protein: CASRYKGQEDAAFF

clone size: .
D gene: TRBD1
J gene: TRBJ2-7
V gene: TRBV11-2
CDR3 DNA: TGTGCCAGCAGTCACCGGGACAGGGGCACCTACGAGCAGTACTTC
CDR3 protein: CASSHRDRGTYEQYF